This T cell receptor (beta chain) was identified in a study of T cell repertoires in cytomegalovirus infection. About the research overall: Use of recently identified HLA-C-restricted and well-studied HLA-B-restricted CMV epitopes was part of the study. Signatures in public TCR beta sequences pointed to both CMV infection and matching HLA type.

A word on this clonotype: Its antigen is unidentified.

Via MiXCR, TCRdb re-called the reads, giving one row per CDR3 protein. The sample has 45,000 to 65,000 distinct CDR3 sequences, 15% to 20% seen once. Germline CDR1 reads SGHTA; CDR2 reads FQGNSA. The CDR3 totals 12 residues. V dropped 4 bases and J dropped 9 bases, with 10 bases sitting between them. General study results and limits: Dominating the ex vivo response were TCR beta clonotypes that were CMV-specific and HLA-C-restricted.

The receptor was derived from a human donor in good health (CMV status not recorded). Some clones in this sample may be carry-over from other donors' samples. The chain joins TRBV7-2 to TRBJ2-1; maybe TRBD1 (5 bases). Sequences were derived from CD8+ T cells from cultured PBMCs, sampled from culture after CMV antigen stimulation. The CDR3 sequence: CASSWGDIEQFF. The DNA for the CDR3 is TGTGCCAGCAGCTGGGGCGACATTGAGCAGTTCTTC.